This section outlines one TCR beta chain sequence together with its context. Its antigen is unidentified. This record comes from a study of beta chain features in type 1 diabetes. Study-level findings and limits: Among all four CD4+ subsets, Type 1 diabetes patients had TCRB CDR3s that were moderately but significantly shorter. Individuals with type 1 diabetes displayed fewer insertions and more deletions at VDJ junctions.

V lost 5 bases and J 6 bases, leaving 11 bases between the germline ends. Germline-derived CDR1 and CDR2 are SEHNR and FQNEAQ (reference sequence). The CDR3 contains 13 residues. Of the isolated RNA, all was reverse transcribed, and so the sequenced material was expressed TCRB transcripts. The repertoire was sequenced with immunoSEQ multiplex PCR; TCRdb's copy has only in-frame clones and lacks some. The sample contains about 340,000 clones, roughly 13% of which appear only once. Sequencing was performed on naive CD4+ T cells from blood. The source is a young woman with type 1 diabetes. The V and J genes are TRBV7-9 and TRBJ1-5; D is perhaps TRBD1 (5 bases). CDR3 nucleotides: TGTGCCAGCAGCCCAGGGTACGGTCAGCCCCAGCATTTT. Its protein product is CASSPGYGQPQHF.